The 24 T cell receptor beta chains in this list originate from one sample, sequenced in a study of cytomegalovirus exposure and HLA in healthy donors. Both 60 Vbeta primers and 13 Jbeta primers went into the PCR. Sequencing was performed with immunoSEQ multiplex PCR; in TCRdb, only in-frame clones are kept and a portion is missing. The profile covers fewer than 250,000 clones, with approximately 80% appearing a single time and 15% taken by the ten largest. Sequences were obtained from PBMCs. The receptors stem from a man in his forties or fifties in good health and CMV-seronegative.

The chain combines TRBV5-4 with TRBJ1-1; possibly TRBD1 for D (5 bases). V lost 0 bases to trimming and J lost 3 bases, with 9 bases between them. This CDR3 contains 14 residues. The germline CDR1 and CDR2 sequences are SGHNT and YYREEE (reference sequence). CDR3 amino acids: CASSLEAGYTEAFF. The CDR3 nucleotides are TGTGCCAGCAGCTTGGAGGCAGGGTACACTGAAGCTTTCTTT.

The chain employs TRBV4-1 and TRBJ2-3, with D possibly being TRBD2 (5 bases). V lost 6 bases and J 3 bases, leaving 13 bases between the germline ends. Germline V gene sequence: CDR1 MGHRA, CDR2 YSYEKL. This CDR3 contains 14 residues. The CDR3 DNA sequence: TGCGCCAGCAGTACTAGTTGGGAGACAGATACGCAGTATTTT. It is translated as CASSTSWETDTQYF.

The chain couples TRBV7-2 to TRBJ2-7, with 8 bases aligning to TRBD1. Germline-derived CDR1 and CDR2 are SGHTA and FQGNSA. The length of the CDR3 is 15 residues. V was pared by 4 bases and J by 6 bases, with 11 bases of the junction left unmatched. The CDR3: CASSSGRDRWGEQYF. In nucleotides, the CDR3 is TGTGCCAGCAGCTCCGGCCGGGACAGGTGGGGCGAGCAGTACTTC.

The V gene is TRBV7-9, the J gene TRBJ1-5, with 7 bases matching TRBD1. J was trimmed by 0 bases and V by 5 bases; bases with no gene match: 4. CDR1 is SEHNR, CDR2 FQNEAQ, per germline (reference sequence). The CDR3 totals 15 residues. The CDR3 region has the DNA TGTGCCAGCAGCACCGACAGGGTTAGCAATCAGCCCCAGCATTTT. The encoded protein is CASSTDRVSNQPQHF.

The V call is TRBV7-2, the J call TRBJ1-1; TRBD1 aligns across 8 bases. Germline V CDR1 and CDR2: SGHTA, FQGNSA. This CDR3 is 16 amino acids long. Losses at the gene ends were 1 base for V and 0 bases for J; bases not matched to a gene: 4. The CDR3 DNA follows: TGTGCCAGCAGCTTAGTGGGGGGACAGGTGAACACTGAAGCTTTCTTT. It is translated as CASSLVGGQVNTEAFF.

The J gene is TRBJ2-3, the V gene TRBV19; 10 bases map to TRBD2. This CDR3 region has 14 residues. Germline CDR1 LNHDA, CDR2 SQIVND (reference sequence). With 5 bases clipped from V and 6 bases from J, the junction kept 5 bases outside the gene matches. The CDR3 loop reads CASSSSGSGDTQYF. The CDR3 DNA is TGTGCCAGTAGTTCTAGCGGGAGTGGGGATACGCAGTATTTT.

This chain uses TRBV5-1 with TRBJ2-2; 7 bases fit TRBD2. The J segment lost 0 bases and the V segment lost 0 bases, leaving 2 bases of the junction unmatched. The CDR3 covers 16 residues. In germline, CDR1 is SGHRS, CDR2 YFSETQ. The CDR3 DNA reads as TGCGCCAGCAGCTTGGCGCGGGGGTCGAACACCGGGGAGCTGTTTTTT. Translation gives CASSLARGSNTGELFF.

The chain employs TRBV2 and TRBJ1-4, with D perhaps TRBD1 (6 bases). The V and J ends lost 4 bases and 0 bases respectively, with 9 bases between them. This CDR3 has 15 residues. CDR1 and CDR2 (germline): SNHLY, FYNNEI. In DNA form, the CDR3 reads TGTGCCAGCAGTGCGGGGGGCTCAACTAATGAAAAACTGTTTTTT. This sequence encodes CASSAGGSTNEKLFF.

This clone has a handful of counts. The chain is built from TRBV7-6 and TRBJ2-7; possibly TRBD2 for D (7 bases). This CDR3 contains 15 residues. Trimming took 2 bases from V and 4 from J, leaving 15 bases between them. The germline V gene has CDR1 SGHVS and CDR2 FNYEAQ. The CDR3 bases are TGTGCCAGCAGCTTAATGGGGGGGCAGGCATACGAGCAGTACTTC. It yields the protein CASSLMGGQAYEQYF.

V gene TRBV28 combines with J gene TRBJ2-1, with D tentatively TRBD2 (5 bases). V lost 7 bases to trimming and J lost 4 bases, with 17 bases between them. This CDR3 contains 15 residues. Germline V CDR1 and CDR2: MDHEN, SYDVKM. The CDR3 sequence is CASTLGSARYNEQFF. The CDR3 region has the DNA TGTGCCAGCACTTTGGGGAGTGCGCGTTACAATGAGCAGTTCTTC.

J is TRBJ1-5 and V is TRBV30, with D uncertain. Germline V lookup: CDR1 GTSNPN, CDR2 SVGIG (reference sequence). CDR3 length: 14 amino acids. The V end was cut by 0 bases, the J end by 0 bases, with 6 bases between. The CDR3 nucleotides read TGTGCCTGGAGTGTACTGAGTAGCAATCAGCCCCAGCATTTT. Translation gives CAWSVLSSNQPQHF.

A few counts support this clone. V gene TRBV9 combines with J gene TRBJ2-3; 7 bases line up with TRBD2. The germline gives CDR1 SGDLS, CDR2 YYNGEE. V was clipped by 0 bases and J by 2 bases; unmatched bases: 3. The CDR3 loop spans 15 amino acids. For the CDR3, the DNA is TGTGCCAGCAGCGTAGGCGGGAGAGTCACAGATACGCAGTATTTT. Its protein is CASSVGGRVTDTQYF. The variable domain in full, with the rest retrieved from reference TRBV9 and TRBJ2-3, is DSGVTQTPKHLITATGQRVTLRCSPRSGDLSVYWYQQSLDQGLQFLIQYYNGEERAKGNILERFSAQQFPDLHSELNLSSLELGDSALYFCASSVGGRVTDTQYFGPGTRLTVL.

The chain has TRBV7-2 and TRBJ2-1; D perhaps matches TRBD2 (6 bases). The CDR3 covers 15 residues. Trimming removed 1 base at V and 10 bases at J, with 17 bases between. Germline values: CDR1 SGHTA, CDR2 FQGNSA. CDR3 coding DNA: TGTGCCAGCAGCTTAGTTGCAGCGGGCTACAGGGAGCAGTTCTTC. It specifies CASSLVAAGYREQFF.

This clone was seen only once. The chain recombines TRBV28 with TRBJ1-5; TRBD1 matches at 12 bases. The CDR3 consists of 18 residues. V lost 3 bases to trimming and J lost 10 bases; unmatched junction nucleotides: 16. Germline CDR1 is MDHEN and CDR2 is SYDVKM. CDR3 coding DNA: TGTGCCAGCAGTTTTCGGGACAGGGGGCTAACTCAGGGGGCCCCCCAGCATTTT. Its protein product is CASSFRDRGLTQGAPQHF.

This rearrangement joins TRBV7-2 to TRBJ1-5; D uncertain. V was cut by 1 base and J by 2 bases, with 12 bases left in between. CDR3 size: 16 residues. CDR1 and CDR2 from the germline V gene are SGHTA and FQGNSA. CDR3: CASSLGAGMGNQPQHF. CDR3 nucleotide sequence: TGTGCCAGCAGCTTAGGAGCGGGTATGGGCAATCAGCCCCAGCATTTT.

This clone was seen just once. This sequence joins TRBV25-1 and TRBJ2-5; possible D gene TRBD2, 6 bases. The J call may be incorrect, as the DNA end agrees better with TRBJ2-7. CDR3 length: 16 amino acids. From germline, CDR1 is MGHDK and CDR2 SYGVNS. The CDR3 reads CASSGLREISPYEQYF. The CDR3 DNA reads TGTGCCAGCAGTGGTTTGCGGGAAATTAGCCCCTACGAGCAGTACTTC.

The CDR3 spells CASRMGRQPQHF. In DNA form, the CDR3 reads TGTGCCAGCAGGATGGGCCGGCAGCCCCAGCATTTT. The genes are TRBV2 and TRBJ1-5; D is undetermined. There are 12 residues in the CDR3. The germline V gene encodes CDR1 SNHLY and CDR2 FYNNEI. V was pared by 6 bases and J by 7 bases, with 10 bases between.

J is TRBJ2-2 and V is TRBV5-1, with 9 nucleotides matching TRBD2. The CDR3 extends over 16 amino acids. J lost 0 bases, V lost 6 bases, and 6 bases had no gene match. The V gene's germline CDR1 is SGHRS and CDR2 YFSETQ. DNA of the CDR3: TGCGCCAGCACCCTGACTAGCGGAACGAACACCGGGGAGCTGTTTTTT. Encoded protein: CASTLTSGTNTGELFF.

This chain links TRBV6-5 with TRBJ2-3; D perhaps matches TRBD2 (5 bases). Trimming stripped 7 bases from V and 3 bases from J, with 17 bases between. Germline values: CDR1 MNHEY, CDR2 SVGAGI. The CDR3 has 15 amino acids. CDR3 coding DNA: TGTGCCAGCATGAGTGTGAGGATAGCGACAGATACGCAGTATTTT. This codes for CASMSVRIATDTQYF.

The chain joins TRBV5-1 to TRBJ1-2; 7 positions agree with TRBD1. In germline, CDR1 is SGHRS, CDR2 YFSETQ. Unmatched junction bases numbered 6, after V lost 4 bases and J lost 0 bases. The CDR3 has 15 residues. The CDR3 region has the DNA TGCGCCAGCAGCGCCGGGACAGCAGCTAACTATGGCTACACCTTC. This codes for CASSAGTAANYGYTF.

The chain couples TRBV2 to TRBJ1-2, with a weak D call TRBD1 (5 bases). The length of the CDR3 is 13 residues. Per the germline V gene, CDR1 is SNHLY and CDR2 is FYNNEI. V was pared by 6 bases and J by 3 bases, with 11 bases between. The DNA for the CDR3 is TGTGCCAGCAGCGGAGGGGAGCACTATGGCTACACCTTC. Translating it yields CASSGGEHYGYTF.

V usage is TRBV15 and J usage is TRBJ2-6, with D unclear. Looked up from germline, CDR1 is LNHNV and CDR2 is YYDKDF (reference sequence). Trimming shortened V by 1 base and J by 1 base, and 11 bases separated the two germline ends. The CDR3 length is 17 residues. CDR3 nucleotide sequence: TGTGCCACCAGCAGAGGCCCTACCTTATCTGGGGCCAACGTCCTGACTTTC. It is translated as CATSRGPTLSGANVLTF.

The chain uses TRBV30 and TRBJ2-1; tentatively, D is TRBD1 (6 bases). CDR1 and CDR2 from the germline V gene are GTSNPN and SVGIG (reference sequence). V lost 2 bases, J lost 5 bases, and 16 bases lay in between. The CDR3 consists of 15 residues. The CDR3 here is CAWSIDDRPDNEQFF. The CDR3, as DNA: TGTGCCTGGAGTATTGATGACAGGCCCGACAATGAGCAGTTCTTC.

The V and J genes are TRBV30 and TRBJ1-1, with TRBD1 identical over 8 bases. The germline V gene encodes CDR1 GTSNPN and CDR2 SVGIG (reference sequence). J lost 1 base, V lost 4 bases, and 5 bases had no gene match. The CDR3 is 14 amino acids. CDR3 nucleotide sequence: TGTGCCTGGACCGAGGACAGGGCGAACACTGAAGCTTTCTTT. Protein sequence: CAWTEDRANTEAFF.